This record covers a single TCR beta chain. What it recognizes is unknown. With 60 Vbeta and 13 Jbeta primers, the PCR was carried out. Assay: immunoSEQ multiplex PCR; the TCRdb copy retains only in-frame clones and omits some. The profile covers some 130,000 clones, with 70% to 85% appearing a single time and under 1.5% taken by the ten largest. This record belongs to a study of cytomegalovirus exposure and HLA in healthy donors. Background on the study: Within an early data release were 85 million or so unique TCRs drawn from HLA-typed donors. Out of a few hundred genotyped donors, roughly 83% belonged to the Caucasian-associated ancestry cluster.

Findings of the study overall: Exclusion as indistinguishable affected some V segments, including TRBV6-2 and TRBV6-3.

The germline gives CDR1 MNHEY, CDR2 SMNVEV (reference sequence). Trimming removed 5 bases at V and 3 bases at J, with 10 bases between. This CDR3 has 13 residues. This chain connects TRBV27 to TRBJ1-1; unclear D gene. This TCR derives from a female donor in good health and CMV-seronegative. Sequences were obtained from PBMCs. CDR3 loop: CASSPYIDTEAFF. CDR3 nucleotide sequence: TGTGCCAGCAGTCCGTACATCGACACTGAAGCTTTCTTT.